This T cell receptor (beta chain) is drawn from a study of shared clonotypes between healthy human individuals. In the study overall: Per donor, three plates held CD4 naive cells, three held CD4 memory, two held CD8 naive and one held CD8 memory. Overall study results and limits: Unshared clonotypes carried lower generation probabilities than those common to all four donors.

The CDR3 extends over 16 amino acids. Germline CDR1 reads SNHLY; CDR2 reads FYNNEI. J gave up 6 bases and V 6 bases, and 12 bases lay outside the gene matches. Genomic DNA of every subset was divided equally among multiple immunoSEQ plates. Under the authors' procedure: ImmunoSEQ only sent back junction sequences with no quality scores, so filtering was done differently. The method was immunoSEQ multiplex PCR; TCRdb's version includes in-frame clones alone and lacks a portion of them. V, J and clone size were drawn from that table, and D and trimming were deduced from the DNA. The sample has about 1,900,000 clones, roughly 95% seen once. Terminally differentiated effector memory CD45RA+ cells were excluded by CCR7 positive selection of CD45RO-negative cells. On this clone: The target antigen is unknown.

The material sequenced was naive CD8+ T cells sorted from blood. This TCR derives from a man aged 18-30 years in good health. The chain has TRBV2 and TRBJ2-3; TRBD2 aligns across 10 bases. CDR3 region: CASSDPSGGGADTQYF. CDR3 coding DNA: TGTGCCAGCAGCGATCCGAGCGGGGGGGGCGCCGATACGCAGTATTTT.